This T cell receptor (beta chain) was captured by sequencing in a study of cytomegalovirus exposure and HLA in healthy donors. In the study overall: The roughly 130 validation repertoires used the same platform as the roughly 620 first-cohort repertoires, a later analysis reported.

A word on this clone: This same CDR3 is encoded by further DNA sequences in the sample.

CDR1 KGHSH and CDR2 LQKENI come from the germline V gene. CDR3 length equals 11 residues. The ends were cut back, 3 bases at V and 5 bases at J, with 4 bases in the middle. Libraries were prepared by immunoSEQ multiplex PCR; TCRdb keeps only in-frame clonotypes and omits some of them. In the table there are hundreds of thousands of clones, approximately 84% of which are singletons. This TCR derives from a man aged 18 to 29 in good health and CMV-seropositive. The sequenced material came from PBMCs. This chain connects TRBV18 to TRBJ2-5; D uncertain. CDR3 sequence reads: CASSPAETQYF. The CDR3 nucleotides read TGTGCCAGCTCACCGGCCGAGACCCAGTACTTC. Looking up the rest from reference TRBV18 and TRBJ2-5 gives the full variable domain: NAGVMQNPRHLVRRRGQEARLRCSPMKGHSHVYWYRQLPEEGLKFMVYLQKENIIDESGMPKERFSAEFPKEGPSILRIQQVVRGDSAAYFCASSPAETQYFGPGTRLLVL.